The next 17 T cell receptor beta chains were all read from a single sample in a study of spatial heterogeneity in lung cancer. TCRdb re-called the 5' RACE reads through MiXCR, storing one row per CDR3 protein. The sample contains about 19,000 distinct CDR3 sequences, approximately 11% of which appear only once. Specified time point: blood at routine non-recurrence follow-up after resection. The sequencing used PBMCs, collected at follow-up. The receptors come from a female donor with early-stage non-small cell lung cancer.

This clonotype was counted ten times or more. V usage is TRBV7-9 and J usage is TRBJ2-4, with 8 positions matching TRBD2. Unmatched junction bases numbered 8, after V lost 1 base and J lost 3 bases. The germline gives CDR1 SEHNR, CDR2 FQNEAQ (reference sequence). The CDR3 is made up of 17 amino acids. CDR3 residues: CASSLGGARGGKNIQYF. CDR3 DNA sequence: TGTGCCAGCAGCTTAGGAGGAGCCCGGGGGGGCAAAAACATTCAGTACTTC.

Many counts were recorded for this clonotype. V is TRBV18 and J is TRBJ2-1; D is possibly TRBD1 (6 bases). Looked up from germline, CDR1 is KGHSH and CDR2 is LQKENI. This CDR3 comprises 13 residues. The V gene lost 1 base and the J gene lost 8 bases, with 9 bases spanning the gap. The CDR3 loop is CASSPRGRDEQFF. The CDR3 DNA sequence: TGTGCCAGCTCACCACGGGGGCGTGATGAGCAGTTCTTC.

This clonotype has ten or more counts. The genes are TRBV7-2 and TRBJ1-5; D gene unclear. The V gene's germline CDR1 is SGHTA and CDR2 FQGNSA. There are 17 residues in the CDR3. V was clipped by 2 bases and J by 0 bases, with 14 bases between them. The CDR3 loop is CASSLLWQANSNQPQHF. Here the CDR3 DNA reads TGTGCCAGCAGCTTACTGTGGCAGGCAAATAGCAATCAGCCCCAGCATTTT.

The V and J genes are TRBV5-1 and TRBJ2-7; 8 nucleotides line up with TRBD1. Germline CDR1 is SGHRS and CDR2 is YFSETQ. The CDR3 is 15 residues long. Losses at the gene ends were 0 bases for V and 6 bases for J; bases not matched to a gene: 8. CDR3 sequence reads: CASSLARGLAGEQYF. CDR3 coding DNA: TGCGCCAGCAGCTTGGCCAGGGGGCTAGCAGGCGAGCAGTACTTC.

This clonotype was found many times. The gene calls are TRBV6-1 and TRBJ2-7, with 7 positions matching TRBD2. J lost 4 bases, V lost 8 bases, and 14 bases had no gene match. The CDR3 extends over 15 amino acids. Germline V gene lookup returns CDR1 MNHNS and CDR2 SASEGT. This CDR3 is CASQGSRGDRYEQYF. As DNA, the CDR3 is TGTGCCAGCCAAGGCAGCCGGGGGGATAGATACGAGCAGTACTTC.

Written as DNA, the CDR3 is TGTGCCAGCAGCTTTAGCGGGAAAAGAGATGGCTACACCTTC. It is translated as CASSFSGKRDGYTF. The chain carries TRBV11-3 and TRBJ1-2; D unresolved. Germline V gene sequence: CDR1 SGHNT, CDR2 YENEEA. The CDR3 spans 14 residues. Trimming removed 3 bases from V and 6 bases from J, with 14 bases in between.

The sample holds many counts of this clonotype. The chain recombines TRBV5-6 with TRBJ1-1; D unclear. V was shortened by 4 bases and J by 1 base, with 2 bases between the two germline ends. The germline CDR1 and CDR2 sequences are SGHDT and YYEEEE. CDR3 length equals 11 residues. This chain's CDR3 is CASSANTEAFF. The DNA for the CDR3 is TGTGCCAGCAGCGCGAACACTGAAGCTTTCTTT.

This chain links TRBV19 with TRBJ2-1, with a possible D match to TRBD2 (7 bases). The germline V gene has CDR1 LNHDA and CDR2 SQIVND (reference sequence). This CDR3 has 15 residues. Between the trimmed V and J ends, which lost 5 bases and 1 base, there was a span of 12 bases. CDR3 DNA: TGTGCCAGTAGTCTCAGGGGAGGGTCCTACAATGAGCAGTTCTTC. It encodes CASSLRGGSYNEQFF.

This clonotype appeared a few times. The CDR3, as DNA: TGTGCCAGCAGATATACAGGGAACACTGAAGCTTTCTTT. Protein sequence: CASRYTGNTEAFF. This rearrangement joins TRBV6-1 to TRBJ1-1; possibly TRBD1 for D (5 bases). V was shortened by 6 bases and J by 1 base, with 9 bases between the two germline ends. The CDR3 covers 13 residues. Per the germline V gene, CDR1 is MNHNS and CDR2 is SASEGT.

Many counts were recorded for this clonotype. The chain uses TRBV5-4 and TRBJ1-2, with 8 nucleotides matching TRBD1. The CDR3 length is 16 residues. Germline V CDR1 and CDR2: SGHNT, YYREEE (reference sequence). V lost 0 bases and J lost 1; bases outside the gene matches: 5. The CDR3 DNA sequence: TGTGCCAGCAGCTTGGGACAGGGGACCTTTAACTATGGCTACACCTTC. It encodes CASSLGQGTFNYGYTF. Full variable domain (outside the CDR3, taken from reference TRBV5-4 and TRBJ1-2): ETGVTQSPTHLIKTRGQQVTLRCSSQSGHNTVSWYQQALGQGPQFIFQYYREEENGRGNFPPRFSGLQFPNYSSELNVNALELDDSALYLCASSLGQGTFNYGYTFGSGTRLTVV.

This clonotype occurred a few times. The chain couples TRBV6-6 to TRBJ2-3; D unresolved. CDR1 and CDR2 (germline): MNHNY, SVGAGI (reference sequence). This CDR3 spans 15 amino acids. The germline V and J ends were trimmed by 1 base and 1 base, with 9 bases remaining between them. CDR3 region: CASSYLAHGTDTQYF. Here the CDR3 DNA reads TGTGCCAGCAGTTACTTGGCCCACGGCACAGATACGCAGTATTTT.

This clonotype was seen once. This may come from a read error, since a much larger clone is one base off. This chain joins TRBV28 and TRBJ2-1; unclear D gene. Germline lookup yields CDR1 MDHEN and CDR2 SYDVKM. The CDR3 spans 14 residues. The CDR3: CASSLWQRNNEQIF. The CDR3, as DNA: TGTGCCAGCAGTTTATGGCAACGGAACAATGAGCAGATCTTC.

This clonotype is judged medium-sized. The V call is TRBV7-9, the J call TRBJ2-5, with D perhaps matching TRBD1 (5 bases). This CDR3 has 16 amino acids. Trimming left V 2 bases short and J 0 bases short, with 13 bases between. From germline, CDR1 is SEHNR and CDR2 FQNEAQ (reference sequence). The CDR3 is CASSLRQGAYQETQYF. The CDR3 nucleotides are TGTGCCAGCAGCTTAAGGCAGGGCGCCTACCAAGAGACCCAGTACTTC.

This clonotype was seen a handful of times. The chain's CDR3 is CASSPAPNYGYTF. The DNA of the CDR3 is TGTGCCAGCAGTCCAGCCCCAAACTATGGCTACACCTTC. The chain links TRBV6-6 to TRBJ1-2; D remains ambiguous. V lost 5 bases and J lost 2, with 9 bases in between. Germline CDR1 MNHNY, CDR2 SVGAGI (reference sequence). The CDR3 consists of 13 residues.

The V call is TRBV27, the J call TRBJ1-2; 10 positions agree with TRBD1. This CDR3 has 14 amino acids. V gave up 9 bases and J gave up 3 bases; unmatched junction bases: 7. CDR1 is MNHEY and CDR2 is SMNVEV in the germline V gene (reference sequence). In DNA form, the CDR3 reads TGTGCCAGTCGACAGGGGGCTGACGACTATGGCTACACCTTC. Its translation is CASRQGADDYGYTF.

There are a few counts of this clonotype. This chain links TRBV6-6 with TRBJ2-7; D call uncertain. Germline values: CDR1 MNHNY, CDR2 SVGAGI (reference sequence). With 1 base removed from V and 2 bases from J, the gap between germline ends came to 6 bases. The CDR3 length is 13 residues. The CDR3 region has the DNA TGTGCCAGCAGTTACTTGAAAGCCTACGAGCAGTACTTC. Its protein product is CASSYLKAYEQYF.

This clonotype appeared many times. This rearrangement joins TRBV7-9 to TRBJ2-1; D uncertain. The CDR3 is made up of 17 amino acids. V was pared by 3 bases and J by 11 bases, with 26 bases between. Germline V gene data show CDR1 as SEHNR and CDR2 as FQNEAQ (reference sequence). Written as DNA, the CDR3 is TGTGCCAGCAGCTTTTCCCCCCCGGGTACGCCGACGTTCAAGCAGTTCTTC. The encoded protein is CASSFSPPGTPTFKQFF.